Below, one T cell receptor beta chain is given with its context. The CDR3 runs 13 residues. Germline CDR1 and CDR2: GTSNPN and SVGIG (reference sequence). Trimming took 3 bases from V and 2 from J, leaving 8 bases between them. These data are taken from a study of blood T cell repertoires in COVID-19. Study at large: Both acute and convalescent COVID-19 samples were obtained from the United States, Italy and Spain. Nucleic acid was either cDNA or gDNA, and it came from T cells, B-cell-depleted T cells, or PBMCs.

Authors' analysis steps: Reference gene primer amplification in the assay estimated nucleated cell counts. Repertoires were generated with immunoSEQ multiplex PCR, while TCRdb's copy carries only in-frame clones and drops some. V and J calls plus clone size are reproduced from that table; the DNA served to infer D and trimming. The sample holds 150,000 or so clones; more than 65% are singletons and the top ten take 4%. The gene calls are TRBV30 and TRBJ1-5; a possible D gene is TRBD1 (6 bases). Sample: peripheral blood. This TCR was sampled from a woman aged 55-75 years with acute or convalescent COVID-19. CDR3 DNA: TGTGCCTGGAGCAGACAGGGCAATCAGCCCCAGCATTTT. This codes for CAWSRQGNQPQHF.